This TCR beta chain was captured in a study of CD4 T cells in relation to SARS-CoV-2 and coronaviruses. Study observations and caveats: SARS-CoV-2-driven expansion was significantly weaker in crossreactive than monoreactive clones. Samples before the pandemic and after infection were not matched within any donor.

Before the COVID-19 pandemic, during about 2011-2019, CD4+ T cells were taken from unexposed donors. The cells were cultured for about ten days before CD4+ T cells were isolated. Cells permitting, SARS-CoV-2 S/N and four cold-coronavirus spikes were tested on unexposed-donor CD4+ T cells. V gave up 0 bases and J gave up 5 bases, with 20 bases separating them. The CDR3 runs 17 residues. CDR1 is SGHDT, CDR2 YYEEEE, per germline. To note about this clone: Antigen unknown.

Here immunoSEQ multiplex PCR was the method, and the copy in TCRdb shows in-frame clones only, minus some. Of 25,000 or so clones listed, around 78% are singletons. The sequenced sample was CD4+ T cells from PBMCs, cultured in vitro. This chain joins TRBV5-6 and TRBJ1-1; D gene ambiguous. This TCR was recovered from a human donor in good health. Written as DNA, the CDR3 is TGTGCCAGCAGCTTGGATTTCCCCCCCCGCCGGAAAACTGAAGCTTTCTTT. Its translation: CASSLDFPPRRKTEAFF.